This is a list of T cell receptor beta chains from one sample in a study of control samples from healthy donors and cancer patients. The method was immunoSEQ multiplex PCR; TCRdb's version includes in-frame clones alone and lacks a portion of them. Here the sample spans under 20,000 clones, approximately 82% being singletons. The sample taken for sequencing was PBMCs. The receptors originated from a man older than 75 with head and neck cancer. Both conserved end residues are part of each CDR3. D genes are given only for firm matches. Size is stated for part of the rows, as once, few or many counts, or as a class when the clone is expanded.

j_gene: TRBJ2-4
abundance: NA
d_gene: NA
v_gene: TRBV6-2/TRBV6-3
CDR3aa: CASSYTGNWDKNIQYF
CDR3nt: TGTGCCAGCAGTTACACGGGCAACTGGGATAAAAACATTCAGTACTTC

j_gene: TRBJ1-2
abundance: NA
d_gene: NA
v_gene: TRBV19
CDR3aa: CASTRGVNGYGYTF
CDR3nt: TGTGCCAGTACCCGAGGGGTCAATGGGTATGGCTACACCTTC

j_gene: TRBJ1-6
abundance: few
d_gene: NA
v_gene: TRBV2
CDR3aa: CASSESAGYNSPLHF
CDR3nt: TGTGCCAGCAGTGAATCGGCAGGCTATAATTCACCCCTCCACTTT

j_gene: TRBJ1-1
abundance: NA
d_gene: NA
v_gene: TRBV4-1
CDR3aa: CASSQEVSNEAFF
CDR3nt: TGCGCCAGCAGCCAAGAAGTGAGCAATGAAGCTTTCTTT

j_gene: TRBJ2-7
abundance: few
d_gene: NA
v_gene: TRBV29-1
CDR3aa: CSVELRDHYEQYF
CDR3nt: TGCAGCGTTGAACTCAGGGACCACTACGAGCAGTACTTC

j_gene: TRBJ1-1
abundance: few
d_gene: NA
v_gene: TRBV7-9
CDR3aa: CASSLMGEAFF
CDR3nt: TGTGCCAGCAGCTTGATGGGCGAGGCTTTCTTT

j_gene: TRBJ2-5
abundance: once
d_gene: NA
v_gene: TRBV5-4
CDR3aa: CASSLEDLGETQYF
CDR3nt: TGTGCCAGCAGCTTGGAAGATTTAGGAGAGACCCAGTACTTC

j_gene: TRBJ2-5
abundance: once
d_gene: NA
v_gene: TRBV5-6
CDR3aa: CASSLLTGEETQYF
CDR3nt: TGTGCCAGCAGCTTACTGACAGGTGAAGAGACCCAGTACTTC

j_gene: TRBJ1-4
abundance: NA
d_gene: NA
v_gene: TRBV29-1
CDR3aa: CSVKGDGWGLFF
CDR3nt: TGCAGCGTTAAGGGGGACGGATGGGGACTGTTTTTT

j_gene: TRBJ1-2
abundance: NA
d_gene: NA
v_gene: TRBV25-1
CDR3aa: CASSATGFYGYTF
CDR3nt: TGTGCCAGCAGTGCAACAGGGTTCTATGGCTACACCTTC

j_gene: TRBJ2-4
abundance: NA
d_gene: TRBD1
v_gene: TRBV7-9
CDR3aa: CASSGTGGVKNIQYF
CDR3nt: TGTGCCAGCAGCGGAACAGGGGGCGTCAAAAACATTCAGTACTTC

j_gene: TRBJ2-3
abundance: NA
d_gene: NA
v_gene: TRBV5-1
CDR3aa: CASSLVGEEDTQYF
CDR3nt: TGCGCCAGCAGCTTAGTAGGGGAAGAAGATACGCAGTATTTT

j_gene: TRBJ2-7
abundance: NA
d_gene: TRBD1
v_gene: TRBV18
CDR3aa: CASSPTGGNIDEQYF
CDR3nt: TGTGCCAGCTCACCGACAGGGGGGAACATCGACGAGCAGTACTTC

j_gene: TRBJ2-7
abundance: few
d_gene: NA
v_gene: TRBV2
CDR3aa: CASSPSYEQYF
CDR3nt: TGTGCCAGCAGTCCTTCCTACGAGCAGTACTTC

j_gene: TRBJ1-2
abundance: few
d_gene: TRBD1
v_gene: TRBV27
CDR3aa: CATKTRNYRGREGEYGYTF
CDR3nt: TGTGCCACCAAAACCCGGAATTACAGGGGGCGCGAAGGGGAATATGGCTACACCTTC

j_gene: TRBJ1-1
abundance: NA
d_gene: NA
v_gene: TRBV10-3
CDR3aa: CAISEALGNTEAFF
CDR3nt: TGTGCCATCAGTGAGGCCCTAGGGAACACTGAAGCTTTCTTT

j_gene: TRBJ1-3
abundance: NA
d_gene: NA
v_gene: TRBV6-2/TRBV6-3
CDR3aa: CASSYSRREGSAGNTIYF
CDR3nt: TGTGCCAGCAGTTACTCGCGTCGGGAGGGAAGTGCTGGAAACACCATATATTTT

j_gene: TRBJ2-1
abundance: NA
d_gene: NA
v_gene: TRBV3-1/TRBV3-2
CDR3aa: CASSPVPNEQFF
CDR3nt: TGTGCCAGCAGCCCCGTTCCCAATGAGCAGTTCTTC

j_gene: TRBJ1-6
abundance: few
d_gene: NA
v_gene: TRBV13
CDR3aa: CASSNTGHYNSPLHF
CDR3nt: TGTGCCAGCAGCAATACGGGCCACTATAATTCACCCCTCCACTTT

j_gene: TRBJ1-5
abundance: NA
d_gene: NA
v_gene: TRBV19
CDR3aa: CASSIEPRNQPQHF
CDR3nt: TGTGCCAGTAGTATAGAGCCCAGAAATCAGCCCCAGCATTTT

j_gene: TRBJ1-1
abundance: NA
d_gene: NA
v_gene: TRBV19
CDR3aa: CASSAGFLRAFF
CDR3nt: TGTGCCAGTTCGGCAGGGTTCCTCCGGGCCTTCTTT

j_gene: TRBJ1-2
abundance: NA
d_gene: NA
v_gene: TRBV7-2
CDR3aa: CASSFIPGANYGYTF
CDR3nt: TGTGCCAGCAGCTTTATACCTGGGGCTAACTATGGCTACACCTTC

j_gene: TRBJ2-1
abundance: NA
d_gene: TRBD1
v_gene: TRBV19
CDR3aa: CASRDRLNEQFF
CDR3nt: TGTGCCAGTAGGGACAGGCTCAATGAGCAGTTCTTC

j_gene: TRBJ1-1
abundance: NA
d_gene: NA
v_gene: TRBV19
CDR3aa: CASSILAERTEAFF
CDR3nt: TGTGCCAGTAGTATACTCGCGGAGCGTACTGAAGCTTTCTTT

j_gene: TRBJ1-4
abundance: NA
d_gene: TRBD1
v_gene: TRBV7-9
CDR3aa: CASSPDRVWEKLFF
CDR3nt: TGTGCCAGCAGCCCCGACAGGGTTTGGGAAAAACTGTTTTTT

j_gene: TRBJ2-1
abundance: NA
d_gene: NA
v_gene: TRBV9
CDR3aa: CASSVDLYSYNEQFF
CDR3nt: TGTGCCAGCAGCGTAGATCTGTACTCCTACAATGAGCAGTTCTTC

j_gene: TRBJ2-7
abundance: NA
d_gene: NA
v_gene: TRBV5-4
CDR3aa: CASSPRGESYEQYF
CDR3nt: TGTGCCAGCAGCCCCCGGGGAGAGAGCTACGAGCAGTACTTC

j_gene: TRBJ2-5
abundance: NA
d_gene: TRBD1
v_gene: TRBV28
CDR3aa: CASSSMTGGLEQETQYF
CDR3nt: TGTGCCAGCAGCTCCATGACAGGGGGCCTTGAGCAAGAGACCCAGTACTTC

j_gene: TRBJ2-2
abundance: NA
d_gene: NA
v_gene: TRBV24-1
CDR3aa: CATSQSRGGVTGELFF
CDR3nt: TGTGCCACCAGTCAGAGCAGGGGGGGTGTCACCGGGGAGCTGTTTTTT

j_gene: TRBJ1-2
abundance: NA
d_gene: NA
v_gene: TRBV7-9
CDR3aa: CASSLGRDYTF
CDR3nt: TGTGCCAGCAGCTTAGGACGGGACTACACCTTC

j_gene: TRBJ2-5
abundance: NA
d_gene: NA
v_gene: TRBV25-1
CDR3aa: CASSEYGNQETQYF
CDR3nt: TGTGCCAGCAGTGAATATGGCAACCAAGAGACCCAGTACTTC

j_gene: TRBJ2-7
abundance: NA
d_gene: TRBD1
v_gene: TRBV7-9
CDR3aa: CASSLYGTATSYEQYF
CDR3nt: TGTGCCAGCAGCTTATATGGGACAGCAACTTCCTACGAGCAGTACTTC

j_gene: TRBJ1-5
abundance: NA
d_gene: NA
v_gene: TRBV6-1
CDR3aa: CASSEFSYSNQPQHF
CDR3nt: TGTGCCAGCAGTGAATTCAGTTATAGCAATCAGCCCCAGCATTTT

j_gene: TRBJ1-1
abundance: NA
d_gene: TRBD1
v_gene: TRBV28
CDR3aa: CASSLGQEGPEAFF
CDR3nt: TGTGCCAGCAGTTTAGGACAGGAGGGACCCGAAGCTTTCTTT

j_gene: TRBJ2-3
abundance: NA
d_gene: NA
v_gene: TRBV18
CDR3aa: CASSEVARGTDTQYF
CDR3nt: TGTGCCAGCTCAGAGGTGGCCCGAGGCACAGATACGCAGTATTTT

j_gene: TRBJ2-1
abundance: once
d_gene: NA
v_gene: TRBV19
CDR3aa: CASSIGNNVGRENEQFF
CDR3nt: TGTGCCAGTAGTATAGGGAACAACGTGGGCAGGGAAAATGAGCAGTTCTTC

j_gene: TRBJ1-1
abundance: NA
d_gene: TRBD1
v_gene: TRBV5-6
CDR3aa: CASSSGTGATEAFF
CDR3nt: TGTGCCAGCAGCTCCGGGACAGGGGCCACTGAAGCTTTCTTT

j_gene: TRBJ1-1
abundance: NA
d_gene: NA
v_gene: TRBV4-3
CDR3aa: CASSQDIEANTEAFF
CDR3nt: TGCGCCAGCAGCCAAGATATAGAGGCGAACACTGAAGCTTTCTTT

j_gene: TRBJ2-7
abundance: NA
d_gene: TRBD1
v_gene: TRBV7-6
CDR3aa: CASSLAQGAAYEQYF
CDR3nt: TGTGCCAGCAGCTTAGCCCAGGGGGCCGCCTACGAGCAGTACTTC

j_gene: TRBJ2-5
abundance: NA
d_gene: NA
v_gene: TRBV6-2/TRBV6-3
CDR3aa: CASSYFLTARETQYF
CDR3nt: TGTGCCAGCAGTTACTTCCTGACAGCAAGGGAGACCCAGTACTTC

j_gene: TRBJ1-2
abundance: NA
d_gene: NA
v_gene: TRBV5-1
CDR3aa: CASSLDISNYGYTF
CDR3nt: TGCGCCAGCAGCTTGGACATTTCTAACTATGGCTACACCTTC

j_gene: TRBJ2-1
abundance: NA
d_gene: NA
v_gene: TRBV6-5
CDR3aa: CASRTILGTDEQFF
CDR3nt: TGTGCCAGCAGGACCATACTGGGGACGGATGAGCAGTTCTTC

j_gene: TRBJ2-7
abundance: NA
d_gene: NA
v_gene: TRBV19
CDR3aa: CASSRYRDISYEQYF
CDR3nt: TGTGCCAGTAGCCGTTACCGGGACATAAGCTACGAGCAGTACTTC

j_gene: TRBJ2-7
abundance: NA
d_gene: TRBD1
v_gene: TRBV19
CDR3aa: CASSIDWTGALSEQYF
CDR3nt: TGTGCCAGTAGTATAGATTGGACAGGAGCACTCTCCGAGCAGTACTTC

j_gene: TRBJ1-5
abundance: NA
d_gene: NA
v_gene: TRBV5-4
CDR3aa: CASSVDNNQPQHF
CDR3nt: TGTGCCAGCAGCGTGGACAACAATCAGCCCCAGCATTTT

j_gene: TRBJ2-7
abundance: few
d_gene: TRBD1
v_gene: TRBV5-1
CDR3aa: CASSGDRYYEQYF
CDR3nt: TGCGCCAGCAGCGGGGACAGATACTACGAGCAGTACTTC

j_gene: TRBJ2-5
abundance: NA
d_gene: NA
v_gene: TRBV5-1
CDR3aa: CASSLDQETQYF
CDR3nt: TGCGCCAGCAGCTTGGACCAAGAGACCCAGTACTTC

j_gene: TRBJ2-5
abundance: NA
d_gene: TRBD1
v_gene: TRBV10-3
CDR3aa: CAISESGQGQETQYF
CDR3nt: TGTGCCATCAGTGAGTCGGGACAGGGACAAGAGACCCAGTACTTC

j_gene: TRBJ2-7
abundance: NA
d_gene: NA
v_gene: TRBV19
CDR3aa: CASSIGSGTRPTIEQYF
CDR3nt: TGTGCCAGTAGTATCGGTTCGGGGACAAGACCTACCATCGAGCAGTACTTC

j_gene: TRBJ2-2
abundance: few
d_gene: NA
v_gene: TRBV7-9
CDR3aa: CASTLPWEPANTGELFF
CDR3nt: TGTGCCAGCACCCTACCCTGGGAGCCCGCGAACACCGGGGAGCTGTTTTTT

j_gene: TRBJ2-3
abundance: NA
d_gene: TRBD2
v_gene: TRBV11-2
CDR3aa: CASSASSGGGTDTQYF
CDR3nt: TGTGCCAGCAGCGCATCTAGCGGGGGGGGCACAGATACGCAGTATTTT

j_gene: TRBJ2-1
abundance: once
d_gene: NA
v_gene: TRBV30
CDR3aa: CAWSVLVGEQFF
CDR3nt: TGTGCCTGGAGTGTACTAGTTGGGGAGCAGTTCTTC

j_gene: TRBJ1-4
abundance: NA
d_gene: NA
v_gene: TRBV7-2
CDR3aa: CASSLGGGERLFF
CDR3nt: TGTGCCAGCAGCTTAGGGGGCGGCGAACGACTGTTTTTT

j_gene: TRBJ1-2
abundance: once
d_gene: NA
v_gene: TRBV7-2
CDR3aa: CASSLAPGGRGYGYTF
CDR3nt: TGTGCCAGCAGCTTAGCGCCGGGGGGGCGTGGGTATGGCTACACCTTC

j_gene: TRBJ1-1
abundance: once
d_gene: NA
v_gene: TRBV5-1
CDR3aa: CASSGAMNTEAFF
CDR3nt: TGCGCCAGCAGTGGGGCTATGAACACTGAAGCTTTCTTT